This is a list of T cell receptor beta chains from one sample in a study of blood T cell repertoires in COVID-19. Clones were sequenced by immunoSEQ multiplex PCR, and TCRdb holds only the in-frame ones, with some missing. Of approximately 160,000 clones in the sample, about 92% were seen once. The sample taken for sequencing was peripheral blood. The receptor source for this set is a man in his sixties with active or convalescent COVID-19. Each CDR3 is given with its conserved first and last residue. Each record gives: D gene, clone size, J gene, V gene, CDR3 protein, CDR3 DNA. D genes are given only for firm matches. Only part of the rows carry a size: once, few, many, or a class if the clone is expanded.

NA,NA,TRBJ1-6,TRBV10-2,CASSESGWGPPLHF,TGCGCCAGCAGTGAGTCGGGTTGGGGGCCACCCCTCCACTTT
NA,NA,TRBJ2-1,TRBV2,CASSSPEQGLNEQFF,TGTGCCAGCAGCTCACCCGAACAGGGTCTGAATGAGCAGTTCTTC
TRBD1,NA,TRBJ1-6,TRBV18,CASSLTGTGDSPLHF,TGTGCCAGCTCGCTAACCGGGACAGGTGATTCACCCCTCCACTTT
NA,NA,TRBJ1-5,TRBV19,CASSILALQPQHF,TGTGCCAGTAGCATCCTAGCACTGCAGCCCCAGCATTTT
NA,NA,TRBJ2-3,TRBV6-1,CASSEGQSTDTQYF,TGTGCCAGCAGTGAAGGCCAGAGCACAGATACGCAGTATTTT
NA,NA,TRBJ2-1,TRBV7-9,CASSLTTGLEGQFF,TGTGCCAGCAGCTTAACGACAGGCCTGGAAGGGCAGTTCTTC
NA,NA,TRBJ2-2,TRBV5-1,CASSLREQTTTGELFF,TGCGCCAGCAGCTTGAGGGAGCAAACGACCACCGGGGAGCTGTTTTTT
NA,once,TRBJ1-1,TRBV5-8,CASSFVGNAEAFF,TGTGCCAGCAGCTTCGTCGGGAACGCTGAAGCTTTCTTT
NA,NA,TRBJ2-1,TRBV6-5,CASGQYLVKQFF,TGTGCCTCCGGACAGTATCTGGTTAAGCAGTTCTTC
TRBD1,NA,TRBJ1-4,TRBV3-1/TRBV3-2,CASSQDLTGVPSATNEKLFF,TGTGCCAGCAGCCAAGATCTAACAGGGGTCCCTTCTGCAACTAATGAAAAACTGTTTTTT
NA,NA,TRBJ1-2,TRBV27,CASSLVRGYGYTF,TGTGCCAGCAGTTTGGTCAGGGGCTATGGCTACACCTTC
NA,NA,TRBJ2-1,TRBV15,CATSRSLGNSYNEQFF,TGTGCCACCAGCAGATCGCTCGGGAACAGCTACAATGAGCAGTTCTTC
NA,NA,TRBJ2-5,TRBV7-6,CASGSGETQYF,TGTGCCAGCGGATCAGGGGAGACCCAGTACTTC
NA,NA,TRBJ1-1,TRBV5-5,CASSFQNMNTEAFF,TGTGCCAGCAGCTTCCAGAACATGAACACTGAAGCTTTCTTT
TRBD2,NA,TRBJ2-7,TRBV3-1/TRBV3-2,CASSLSGGSSYEQYF,TGTGCCAGCAGCCTTAGCGGGGGTAGCTCCTACGAGCAGTACTTC
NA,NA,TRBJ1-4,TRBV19,CASSIQGAEWEKLFF,TGTGCCAGTAGTATTCAAGGGGCAGAATGGGAAAAACTGTTTTTT
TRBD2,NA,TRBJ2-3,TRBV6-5,CASSYSGLAYTDTQYF,TGTGCCAGCAGTTACTCGGGACTAGCATACACAGATACGCAGTATTTT
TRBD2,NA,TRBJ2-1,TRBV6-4,CATPGGVYNEQFF,TGTGCCACCCCCGGGGGGGTCTACAATGAGCAGTTCTTC
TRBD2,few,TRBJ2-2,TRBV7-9,CASSLGLAMGELFF,TGTGCCAGCAGCTTAGGACTAGCGATGGGGGAGCTGTTTTTT
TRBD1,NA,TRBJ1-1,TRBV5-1,CASSLTGVQTEAFF,TGCGCCAGCAGCTTGACAGGGGTTCAAACTGAAGCTTTCTTT
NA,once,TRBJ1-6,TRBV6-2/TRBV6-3,CASSPYDQGNSPLHF,TGTGCCAGCAGTCCCTACGACCAGGGTAATTCACCCCTCCACTTT
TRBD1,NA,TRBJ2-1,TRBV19,CASSIQGALDEQFF,TGTGCCAGTAGTATACAGGGGGCGCTTGATGAGCAGTTCTTC
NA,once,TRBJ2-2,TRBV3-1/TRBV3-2,CASSSGVVIGELFF,TGTGCCAGCAGCTCAGGGGTTGTTATCGGGGAGCTGTTTTTT
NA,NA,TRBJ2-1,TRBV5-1,CASSPFGEVYNEQFF,TGCGCCAGCAGCCCATTTGGGGAGGTCTACAATGAGCAGTTCTTC
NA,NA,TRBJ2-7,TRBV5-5,CASSLEAGIPLSYEQYF,TGTGCCAGCAGCTTGGAGGCAGGGATTCCCCTCTCCTACGAGCAGTACTTC
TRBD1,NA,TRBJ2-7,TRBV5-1,CASSLDWTGFYEQYF,TGCGCCAGCAGCTTGGATTGGACAGGGTTCTACGAGCAGTACTTC
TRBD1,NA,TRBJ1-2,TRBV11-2,CASSSGTGLYGYTF,TGTGCCAGCAGCTCCGGGACAGGGTTATATGGCTACACCTTC
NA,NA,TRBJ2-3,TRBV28,CASSSGGAGTDTQYF,TGTGCCAGCAGTTCTGGGGGGGCGGGCACAGATACGCAGTATTTT
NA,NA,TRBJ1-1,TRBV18,CASSQGHGGDTEAFF,TGTGCCAGCTCTCAAGGTCATGGGGGGGACACTGAAGCTTTCTTT
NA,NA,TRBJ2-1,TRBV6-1,CASSELWASYNEQFF,TGTGCCAGCAGTGAACTGTGGGCCTCCTACAATGAGCAGTTCTTC
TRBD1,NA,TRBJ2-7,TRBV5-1,CASSPDPGGRTYEQYF,TGCGCCAGCAGCCCAGACCCAGGGGGACGAACCTACGAGCAGTACTTC
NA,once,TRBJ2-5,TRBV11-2,CASSLALVVETQYF,TGTGCCAGCAGCTTAGCGCTAGTGGTGGAGACCCAGTACTTC
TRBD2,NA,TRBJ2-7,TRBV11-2,CASSLNLAGPYEQYF,TGTGCCAGCAGCTTAAATCTAGCGGGGCCCTACGAGCAGTACTTC
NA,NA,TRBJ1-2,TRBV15,CATSRGGGSLGYTF,TGTGCCACCAGCAGAGGTGGAGGGTCTCTTGGCTACACCTTC
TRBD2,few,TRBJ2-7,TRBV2,CASRTSAAYEQYF,TGTGCCAGCAGGACTAGCGCGGCCTACGAGCAGTACTTC
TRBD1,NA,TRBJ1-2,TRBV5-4,CASSRDSVNYGYTF,TGTGCCAGCAGCCGGGACAGTGTTAACTATGGCTACACCTTC
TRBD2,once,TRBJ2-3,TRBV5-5,CASSLLAGGPDTQYF,TGTGCCAGCAGCTTACTAGCGGGAGGACCAGATACGCAGTATTTT
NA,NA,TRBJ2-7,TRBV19,CASSISGESYEQYF,TGTGCCAGTAGTATTTCAGGGGAGAGCTACGAGCAGTACTTC
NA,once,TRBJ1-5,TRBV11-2,CASSLQQGHVPQHF,TGTGCCAGCAGCTTACAACAGGGACACGTTCCCCAGCATTTT
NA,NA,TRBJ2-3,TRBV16,CASSPGTFTDTQYF,TGTGCCAGCAGCCCGGGGACATTTACAGATACGCAGTATTTT
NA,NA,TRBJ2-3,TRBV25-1,CASSGSSGLFTDTQYF,TGTGCCAGCAGTGGGTCCTCGGGACTGTTCACAGATACGCAGTATTTT
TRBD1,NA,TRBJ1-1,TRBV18,CASSQKGGSTEAFF,TGTGCCAGCTCACAAAAAGGGGGCTCGACTGAAGCTTTCTTT
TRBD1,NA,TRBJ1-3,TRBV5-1,CASSPGRRTGHSGNTIYF,TGCGCCAGCAGCCCTGGACGACGGACAGGCCACTCTGGAAACACCATATATTTT
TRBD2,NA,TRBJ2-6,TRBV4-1,CASSRIPGLAGASGANVLTF,TGCGCCAGCAGCCGGATACCGGGACTAGCGGGAGCCTCTGGGGCCAACGTCCTGACTTTC
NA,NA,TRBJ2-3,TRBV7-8,CASSLGHSEDTQYF,TGTGCCAGCAGCTTAGGGCACAGTGAAGATACGCAGTATTTT
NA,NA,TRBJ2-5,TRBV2,CASSASAGSLNQETQYF,TGTGCCAGCAGTGCCTCTGCGGGGAGCCTAAACCAAGAGACCCAGTACTTC
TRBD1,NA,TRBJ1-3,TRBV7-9,CASSPVRDSALMGNTIYF,TGTGCCAGCAGTCCCGTCAGGGACAGTGCTTTAATGGGAAACACCATATATTTT